Below are 6 T cell receptor beta chains sequenced from a single sample in a study of T cell repertoires in cytomegalovirus infection. TCRdb fed the reads into MiXCR, producing one record per CDR3 protein. The sample yields approximately 700,000 distinct CDR3 sequences, roughly a third seen once. The sequencing input was PBMCs. These receptors were taken from a human donor in good health (CMV status not recorded). Some clones in this sample may be carry-over from other donors' samples.

Ten or more counts support this clonotype. This chain connects TRBV7-2 to TRBJ2-1; possible D gene TRBD1, 6 bases. Germline V gene data show CDR1 as SGHTA and CDR2 as FQGNSA. The germline V and J ends were trimmed by 5 bases and 7 bases, with 21 bases remaining between them. The CDR3 consists of 16 residues. The CDR3 DNA follows: TGTGCCAGCAGCATACAGCAGGGGCGAAGGGGGAATGAGCAGTTCTTC. It translates to CASSIQQGRRGNEQFF. The full variable domain, in which reference TRBV7-2 and TRBJ2-1 provide the parts outside the CDR3, is GAGVSQSPSNKVTEKGKDVELRCDPISGHTALYWYRQSLGQGLEFLIYFQGNSAPDKSGLPSDRFSAERTGGSVSTLTIQRTQQEDSAVYLCASSIQQGRRGNEQFFGPGTRLTVL.

This chain links TRBV30 with TRBJ1-5; no firm D call. Trimming took off 2 bases at V and 4 bases at J, with 12 bases between the two ends. CDR1 is GTSNPN, CDR2 SVGIG, per germline (reference sequence). This CDR3 contains 14 residues. CDR3 nucleotide sequence: TGTGCCTGGAGTCTCGGAGTTGAAAATCAGCCCCAGCATTTT. Protein sequence: CAWSLGVENQPQHF.

The V call is TRBV6-2 or TRBV6-3, the J call TRBJ2-7; 8 nucleotides align to TRBD2. Germline V gene data show CDR1 as MNHEY and CDR2 as SVGEGT. Unmatched junction bases numbered 10, after V lost 0 bases and J lost 0 bases. The CDR3 extends over 18 amino acids. CDR3 nucleotides: TGTGCCAGCAGTTACTCTACCTTTGGCGGGAGGAGCTCCTACGAGCAGTACTTC. It translates to CASSYSTFGGRSSYEQYF.

V and J are TRBV27 and TRBJ2-1; 11 positions match TRBD2. This CDR3 is 14 amino acids long. Germline V gives CDR1 MNHEY, CDR2 SMNVEV (reference sequence). After removal of 4 bases from V and 10 bases from J, the junction contained 6 bases not matched to a gene. The CDR3, as DNA: TGTGCCAGCAGTTCGTCTAGCGGGAGGCGCGAGCAGTTCTTC. This sequence encodes CASSSSSGRREQFF.

This clonotype showed up just a few times. The rearrangement uses TRBV6-2 or TRBV6-3 and TRBJ1-5; possible D gene TRBD1, 6 bases. The CDR3 loop spans 19 amino acids. Germline-derived CDR1 and CDR2 are MNHEY and SVGEGT. Trimming took 5 bases from V and 0 from J, leaving 23 bases between them. The CDR3 nucleotides read TGTGCCAGCAGTGCGAGGCGCAGGGGAGGGCCTAATAGCAATCAGCCCCAGCATTTT. As protein: CASSARRRGGPNSNQPQHF.

The chain employs TRBV6-2 or TRBV6-3 and TRBJ1-1; D is perhaps TRBD1 (6 bases). In germline, CDR1 is MNHEY, CDR2 SVGEGT. Trimming stripped 5 bases from V and 4 bases from J, with 14 bases between. CDR3 length equals 14 residues. As DNA, the CDR3 is TGTGCCAGCAGTACCGACAGGCCGGGCACTGAAGCTTTCTTT. Encoded protein: CASSTDRPGTEAFF.